What follows are 15 T cell receptor beta chains derived from one specimen sequenced in a study of blood T cell repertoires in COVID-19. Generated by immunoSEQ multiplex PCR, the TCRdb table keeps only in-frame clones and is missing some. The sample yields about 220,000 clones, about nine tenths seen once. The material sequenced was PBMCs or T cells enriched from blood (not recorded which). These receptors all come from a woman aged 30 to 39 who had recovered from COVID-19.

The chain uses TRBV5-1 and TRBJ2-2; D remains ambiguous. This CDR3 has 14 amino acids. V lost 0 bases to trimming and J lost 4 bases, with 7 bases between them. Per the germline V gene, CDR1 is SGHRS and CDR2 is YFSETQ. CDR3 DNA: TGCGCCAGCAGCTTGGATGGGCGCACCGGGGAGCTGTTTTTT. It translates to CASSLDGRTGELFF. The whole variable domain, filled in from reference TRBV5-1 and TRBJ2-2, reads KAGVTQTPRYLIKTRGQQVTLSCSPISGHRSVSWYQQTPGQGLQFLFEYFSETQRNKGNFPGRFSGRQFSNSRSEMNVSTLELGDSALYLCASSLDGRTGELFFGEGSRLTVL.

The chain combines TRBV11-2 with TRBJ2-5; TRBD2 matches at 11 bases. The CDR3 loop spans 15 amino acids. Germline CDR1 and CDR2: SGHAT and FQNNGV. The V gene end was trimmed by 1 base and the J gene end by 5 bases; junction bases not matched to a gene: 3. The CDR3 loop is CASSLGASGGETQYF. The CDR3 coding sequence is TGTGCCAGCAGCTTAGGGGCTAGCGGGGGGGAGACCCAGTACTTC.

This clone was detected only once. The chain is built from TRBV7-6 and TRBJ2-1; TRBD2 aligns across 11 bases. Germline CDR1 reads SGHVS; CDR2 reads FNYEAQ. V shed 5 bases and J 0 bases; nucleotides not matched to a gene: 9. The CDR3 runs 18 residues. In DNA, the CDR3 is TGTGCCAGCAGCACGACCCAACTAGCGGGGGCCTCCTACAATGAGCAGTTCTTC. This sequence encodes CASSTTQLAGASYNEQFF. The whole variable domain, remainder taken from reference TRBV7-6 and TRBJ2-1, is GAGVSQSPRYKVTKRGQDVALRCDPISGHVSLYWYRQALGQGPEFLTYFNYEAQQDKSGLPNDRFSAERPEGSISTLTIQRTEQRDSAMYRCASSTTQLAGASYNEQFFGPGTRLTVL.

This clone came up many times. The J gene is TRBJ2-7, the V gene TRBV5-5; tentatively, D is TRBD1 (6 bases). The germline V gene encodes CDR1 SGHKS and CDR2 YYEKEE (reference sequence). The germline V and J ends were trimmed by 1 base and 4 bases, with 12 bases remaining between them. The CDR3 is made up of 14 amino acids. For the CDR3, the DNA is TGTGCCAGCAGCTTGCTGGGGGCAGGGTACGAGCAGTACTTC. Protein product: CASSLLGAGYEQYF.

The chain recombines TRBV5-4 with TRBJ1-1; D gene ambiguous. The CDR3 is made up of 16 amino acids. Germline CDR1 is SGHNT and CDR2 is YYREEE (reference sequence). V was shortened by 1 base and J by 3 bases, with 16 bases between the two germline ends. In DNA, the CDR3 is TGTGCCAGCAGCTTGTATGCGGTCAACGTGGACACTGAAGCTTTCTTT. Its translation: CASSLYAVNVDTEAFF.

V gene TRBV19 combines with J gene TRBJ2-7, with 9 bases identical to TRBD1. Germline CDR1 and CDR2: LNHDA and SQIVND (reference sequence). The CDR3 is made up of 14 amino acids. J was trimmed by 3 bases and V by 6 bases; bases with no gene match: 6. Written as DNA, the CDR3 is TGTGCCAGTAGGAAACCGGGACAGGGCTACGAGCAGTACTTC. Protein sequence: CASRKPGQGYEQYF.

This chain joins TRBV10-2 and TRBJ2-6, with TRBD2 identical over 10 bases. J gave up 5 bases and V 4 bases, and 14 bases lay outside the gene matches. CDR1 is WSHSY and CDR2 is SAAADI in the germline V gene. The CDR3 is 19 amino acids. CDR3 residues: CASSAVAGGPRRRANVLTF. The CDR3 region has the DNA TGCGCCAGCAGTGCGGTAGCGGGGGGCCCTAGGAGGCGGGCCAACGTCCTGACTTTC.

The rearrangement links TRBV9 to TRBJ1-2, with unresolved D. The CDR3 is made up of 13 amino acids. The V gene's germline CDR1 is SGDLS and CDR2 YYNGEE. Trimming took off 1 base at V and 3 bases at J, with 7 bases between the two ends. CDR3 bases: TGTGCCAGCAGCGTATCTAGGTACTATGGCTACACCTTC. It codes for CASSVSRYYGYTF.

The chain is built from TRBV3-1 (or the pseudogene TRBV3-2) and TRBJ2-1; TRBD2 matches at 12 bases. The V gene's germline CDR1 is LGHDT and CDR2 YNNKEL (reference sequence). The junction had 2 bases not matched to a gene; V was cut back by 4 bases and J by 4 bases. The CDR3 has 15 amino acids. In DNA form, the CDR3 reads TGTGCCAGCAGCCCCGGGACTAGCGGGTACAATGAGCAGTTCTTC. Translated, it gives CASSPGTSGYNEQFF.

The sample holds one count of this clone. CDR3 protein: CASSQAQGSGYTF. As DNA, the CDR3 is TGTGCCAGCAGCCAAGCCCAGGGGTCTGGCTACACCTTC. The chain links TRBV3-1 (or the pseudogene TRBV3-2) to TRBJ1-2; D may be TRBD1 (6 bases). The V gene lost 1 base and the J gene lost 7 bases, with 10 bases spanning the gap. The germline V gene encodes CDR1 LGHDT and CDR2 YNNKEL (reference sequence). This CDR3 is 13 amino acids long.

The chain is built from TRBV11-2 and TRBJ1-1, with D tentatively TRBD1 (6 bases). The CDR3 covers 15 residues. V lost 0 bases to trimming and J lost 4 bases, with 12 bases between them. CDR1 is SGHAT and CDR2 is FQNNGV in the germline V gene. CDR3 residues: CASSLDRGAGTEAFF. DNA for the CDR3: TGTGCCAGCAGCTTAGATCGGGGGGCAGGCACTGAAGCTTTCTTT. Combining the CDR3 with reference TRBV11-2 and TRBJ1-1 gives the whole variable domain EAGVAQSPRYKIIEKRQSVAFWCNPISGHATLYWYQQILGQGPKLLIQFQNNGVVDDSQLPKDRFSAERLKGVDSTLKIQPAKLEDSAVYLCASSLDRGAGTEAFFGQGTRLTVV.

The rearrangement uses TRBV6-5 and TRBJ2-3; 7 bases line up with TRBD2. Trimming at V came to 8 bases and at J to 2 bases, leaving 7 bases not matched to a gene. The germline V gene encodes CDR1 MNHEY and CDR2 SVGAGI. The CDR3 length is 14 residues. CDR3 nucleotides: TGTGCCAGCTCTAACGCGGGGGTCACAGATACGCAGTATTTT. Protein: CASSNAGVTDTQYF.

V gene TRBV6-5 combines with J gene TRBJ2-2; 7 positions agree with TRBD1. The V gene end was trimmed by 7 bases and the J gene end by 4 bases; junction bases not matched to a gene: 6. The CDR3 runs to 14 residues. Germline V lookup: CDR1 MNHEY, CDR2 SVGAGI. CDR3 loop: CASTLDRTTGELFF. The DNA of the CDR3 is TGTGCCAGCACCCTGGACAGGACCACCGGGGAGCTGTTTTTT.

V and J are TRBV4-1 and TRBJ1-1, with D perhaps TRBD1 (6 bases). The CDR3 runs to 15 residues. Germline V CDR1 and CDR2: MGHRA, YSYEKL. The germline V and J ends were trimmed by 3 bases and 4 bases, with 15 bases remaining between them. CDR3: CASSHGAGVATEAFF. CDR3 sequence (DNA): TGCGCCAGCAGCCATGGGGCAGGGGTCGCCACTGAAGCTTTCTTT.

The chain is built from TRBV14 and TRBJ1-6; D gene unclear. Trimming removed 4 bases from V and 10 bases from J, with 8 bases in between. Germline values: CDR1 SGHDN, CDR2 FVKESK. The CDR3 is 12 residues long. This CDR3 reads CASSRRRSPLHF. CDR3 nucleotide sequence: TGTGCCAGCAGCCGAAGGCGGTCACCCCTCCACTTT.